This TCR beta chain derives from a study of blood T cell repertoires in COVID-19. Overall study: Acute-phase and convalescent COVID-19 samples originated in the United States, Italy and Spain. T cells, B-cell-depleted T cells, or PBMCs supplied cDNA or gDNA.

Original methodology: Using reference gene primer amplification, nucleated cell counts were estimated. Profiled with immunoSEQ multiplex PCR; TCRdb holds only in-frame clones, not every one. The D gene and trimming were derived from the DNA, and the V and J assignments and clone size from that table. The table includes some 190,000 clones, roughly 86% detected once. The germline CDR1 and CDR2 sequences are MRHNA and SNTAGT. V lost 6 bases to trimming and J lost 5 bases, with 15 bases between them. The CDR3 runs 14 residues. The chain links TRBV6-4 to TRBJ2-3, with unresolved D. Specimen: peripheral blood. The sequence came from a man younger than 35 with active or convalescent COVID-19. The CDR3 nucleotides read TGTGCCAGCAGCTCAAACCAGGATCTAGATACGCAGTATTTT. Its translation is CASSSNQDLDTQYF.